The 27 T cell receptor beta chains listed next were all sequenced from one sample in a study of CD8 T cells in ankylosing spondylitis (dated by TCRdb to about 2017). To prepare the library, 5' RACE was applied. Instrument on record: Illumina HiSeq 2500. TCRdb applied fastp at Q25 and MiXCR to the public reads, then kept only in-frame beta chains. Each CDR3 protein gets just one entry, which takes the most common genes and DNA from the rows behind it. This sample holds approximately 140,000 distinct CDR3 sequences; 17% were observed only once. Jointly, the top ten make up roughly a third of the sample. These TCRs' antigens remain unknown. On the study overall, not on this receptor specifically: A TCR beta motif made up of 7 to 9 highly homologous amino acid variants appeared to be characteristic of blood from ankylosing spondylitis patients.

The sample comprised blood, either unsorted or a sorted T cell fraction (not recorded which). All receptors come from a male donor with ankylosing spondylitis.

This clonotype was observed many times. This chain connects TRBV6-2 or TRBV6-3 to TRBJ2-1, with a tentative D call TRBD2 (6 bases). The CDR3 is 15 amino acids. CDR1 and CDR2 from the germline V gene are MNHEY and SVGEGT. Trimming removed 0 bases at V and 1 base at J, with 7 bases between. The CDR3 loop is CASSYSGGSYNEQFF. CDR3 DNA: TGTGCCAGCAGTTACTCGGGGGGTTCCTACAATGAGCAGTTCTTC.

This clonotype was recorded a few times. The chain uses TRBV7-9 and TRBJ1-1; D may be TRBD1 (6 bases). Per germline, CDR1 SEHNR and CDR2 FQNEAQ (reference sequence). V shed 5 bases and J shed 5 bases, with 18 bases lying between them. This CDR3 is 15 amino acids long. CDR3 amino acids: CASSPQQGGGTEAFF. CDR3 nucleotide sequence: TGTGCCAGCAGCCCGCAACAGGGTGGGGGGACTGAAGCTTTCTTT.

V is TRBV12-3 or TRBV12-4 and J is TRBJ2-1; D might be TRBD2 (5 bases). V was pared by 3 bases and J by 6 bases, with 12 bases between. The CDR3 totals 14 residues. This CDR3 is CASSLVDSANEQFF. CDR3 sequence (DNA): TGTGCCAGCAGTTTGGTGGACTCCGCCAATGAGCAGTTCTTC.

The sample holds a few counts of this clonotype. The genes are TRBV3-1 and TRBJ2-1; 7 bases are a match to TRBD2. Germline values: CDR1 LGHDT, CDR2 YNNKEL (reference sequence). The CDR3 length is 16 residues. The ends lost 5 bases at V and 2 bases at J; junction bases unmatched: 9. The CDR3 DNA reads as TGTGCCAGCAGCGCCCGCGTGGCGGGAGCCTACAATGAGCAGTTCTTC. It specifies CASSARVAGAYNEQFF.

A few counts support this clonotype. This sequence joins TRBV5-1 and TRBJ2-7; no clear D. CDR1 is SGHRS and CDR2 is YFSETQ in the germline V gene. The CDR3 sequence is 16 residues long. Trimming shortened V by 3 bases and J by 3 bases, and 19 bases separated the two germline ends. The CDR3 loop is CASSWTFGYSIYEQYF. The CDR3 DNA reads as TGCGCCAGCAGCTGGACGTTCGGGTACTCCATCTACGAGCAGTACTTC.

This clonotype came up a few times. The chain couples TRBV28 to TRBJ2-3, with D perhaps TRBD1 (6 bases). From germline, CDR1 is MDHEN and CDR2 SYDVKM. CDR3 length equals 15 residues. V lost 3 bases and J lost 2, with 12 bases in between. CDR3 loop: CASSLGQGLTDTQYF. The CDR3 nucleotides are TGTGCCAGCAGTTTGGGGCAGGGGCTCACAGATACGCAGTATTTT. The full variable domain, with the rest looked up from reference TRBV28 and TRBJ2-3, is DVKVTQSSRYLVKRTGEKVFLECVQDMDHENMFWYRQDPGLGLRLIYFSYDVKMKEKGDIPEGYSVSREKKERFSLILESASTNQTSMYLCASSLGQGLTDTQYFGPGTRLTVL.

The chain uses TRBV28 and TRBJ2-4; 10 bases align to TRBD2. The CDR3 runs 14 residues. The ends lost 6 bases at V and 4 bases at J; junction bases unmatched: 3. Germline loops: CDR1 MDHEN, CDR2 SYDVKM. The CDR3, as DNA: TGTGCCAGCAGCTTAGCGGGGGGAAAAAACATTCAGTACTTC. As protein: CASSLAGGKNIQYF.

This clonotype appeared a few times. The chain employs TRBV30 and TRBJ1-1, with a tentative D call TRBD1 (5 bases). Trimming removed 5 bases from V and 6 bases from J, with 13 bases in between. This CDR3 is built from 12 residues. CDR1 and CDR2 (germline): GTSNPN, SVGIG (reference sequence). The CDR3 spells CAWDDQGSEAFF. CDR3 nucleotide sequence: TGTGCCTGGGACGATCAGGGATCTGAAGCTTTCTTT.

The chain combines TRBV12-3 or TRBV12-4 with TRBJ2-1, with TRBD2 matching 9 bases. The CDR3 length is 16 residues. After removal of 3 bases from V and 8 bases from J, the junction contained 11 bases not matched to a gene. The DNA of the CDR3 is TGTGCCAGCAGTTTGAGTCCAAGGCGGGAGGGCGATGAGCAGTTCTTC. Translating it yields CASSLSPRREGDEQFF.

J is TRBJ2-1 and V is TRBV4-1; D might be TRBD1 or TRBD2, each matching 5 bases. V was clipped by 0 bases and J by 6 bases, with 24 bases between them. Germline loops: CDR1 MGHRA, CDR2 YSYEKL. The CDR3 runs 19 residues. The CDR3 region has the DNA TGCGCCAGCAGCCAAGAGGGGGAATGGGTATCGAGGGCAGGCAATGAGCAGTTCTTC. Amino acid sequence: CASSQEGEWVSRAGNEQFF.

This chain joins TRBV27 and TRBJ2-3; D unresolved. Germline values: CDR1 MNHEY, CDR2 SMNVEV (reference sequence). This CDR3 contains 11 residues. Trimming left V 1 base short and J 6 bases short, with 2 bases between. The chain's CDR3 is CASSLFDTQYF. The CDR3 DNA is TGTGCCAGCAGTTTATTCGATACGCAGTATTTT.

In this sample, this clonotype turned up a few times. The V call is TRBV4-1, the J call TRBJ2-1, with 10 bases matching TRBD2. Germline V CDR1 and CDR2: MGHRA, YSYEKL. The ends lost 2 bases at V and 4 bases at J; junction bases unmatched: 11. CDR3 size: 18 residues. CDR3 in amino acids: CASSQTAASGSLYNEQFF. The CDR3 DNA is TGCGCCAGCAGCCAAACCGCGGCTAGCGGGAGTCTATACAATGAGCAGTTCTTC.

This clonotype has more than one count but fewer than ten. The rearrangement links TRBV28 to TRBJ2-7; 12 nucleotides line up with TRBD2. The germline gives CDR1 MDHEN, CDR2 SYDVKM. CDR3 length: 16 residues. V trimming: 3 bases; J trimming: 6 bases; junction bases outside the gene matches: 9. The CDR3 DNA is TGTGCCAGCAGTTTTTCATGGACTAGCGGGAATGGCGAGCAGTACTTC. Encoded protein: CASSFSWTSGNGEQYF.

The sample holds many counts of this clonotype. The rearrangement uses TRBV4-1 and TRBJ2-1; TRBD2 matches at 9 bases. The CDR3 loop spans 17 amino acids. V was pared by 7 bases and J by 7 bases, with 17 bases of the junction left unmatched. Germline-derived CDR1 and CDR2 are MGHRA and YSYEKL. The CDR3 bases are TGCGCCAGCAAAAGAGGATCGGCTGCTAGCGGGGAGAATGAGCAGTTCTTC. This sequence encodes CASKRGSAASGENEQFF.

There are a few counts of this clonotype. The chain recombines TRBV20-1 with TRBJ1-1; D remains unclear. This CDR3 is 11 amino acids long. CDR1 and CDR2 (germline): DFQATT, SNEGSKA (reference sequence). Trimming shortened V by 3 bases and J by 0 bases, and 2 bases separated the two germline ends. The CDR3 loop reads CSASLNTEAFF. In DNA, the CDR3 is TGCAGTGCTAGTCTGAACACTGAAGCTTTCTTT.

This clonotype turned up a few times. V usage is TRBV9 and J usage is TRBJ2-1, with 8 bases lining up with TRBD2. The CDR3 covers 16 residues. The germline V gene encodes CDR1 SGDLS and CDR2 YYNGEE. Trimming at V came to 4 bases and at J to 2 bases, leaving 8 bases not matched to a gene. CDR3 sequence: CASSTYSGTAYNEQFF. The CDR3 region has the DNA TGTGCCAGCAGCACATATAGCGGGACCGCCTACAATGAGCAGTTCTTC. Full variable domain (outside the CDR3, taken from reference TRBV9 and TRBJ2-1): DSGVTQTPKHLITATGQRVTLRCSPRSGDLSVYWYQQSLDQGLQFLIQYYNGEERAKGNILERFSAQQFPDLHSELNLSSLELGDSALYFCASSTYSGTAYNEQFFGPGTRLTVL.

V and J are TRBV11-2 and TRBJ2-1, with 7 positions matching TRBD2. There are 16 residues in the CDR3. J lost 1 base, V lost 7 bases, and 10 bases had no gene match. CDR1 is SGHAT and CDR2 is FQNNGV in the germline V gene. The chain's CDR3 is CASTAGGGRSYNEQFF. As DNA, the CDR3 is TGTGCCAGCACCGCTGGCGGCGGGAGATCCTACAATGAGCAGTTCTTC.

This clonotype has only a few counts. The chain joins TRBV15 to TRBJ2-3; 13 bases are shared with TRBD2. In germline, CDR1 is LNHNV, CDR2 YYDKDF (reference sequence). CDR3 length equals 15 residues. The V gene end was trimmed by 5 bases and the J gene end by 4 bases; junction bases not matched to a gene: 3. Written as DNA, the CDR3 is TGTGCCACCAGCCCGACTAGCGGGAGGTCAGATACGCAGTATTTT. Its translation is CATSPTSGRSDTQYF.

This clonotype was counted a few times. This chain connects TRBV27 to TRBJ1-4, with D possibly TRBD1 on 5 matching bases. The CDR3 consists of 14 residues. The V end was cut by 8 bases, the J end by 8 bases, with 18 bases between. The germline gives CDR1 MNHEY, CDR2 SMNVEV (reference sequence). CDR3 protein: CASAGGLEDEKLFF. The CDR3, as DNA: TGTGCCAGCGCGGGGGGTTTGGAGGACGAAAAACTGTTTTTT.

The V gene is TRBV12-3 or TRBV12-4, the J gene TRBJ2-1, with 13 positions matching TRBD2. This CDR3 contains 17 residues. With 5 bases clipped from V and 4 bases from J, the junction kept 8 bases outside the gene matches. CDR3 residues: CASSVLAGGPLYNEQFF. In DNA, the CDR3 is TGTGCCAGCAGTGTACTAGCGGGAGGGCCCCTATACAATGAGCAGTTCTTC.

The CDR3 loop is CASSLSLRTDTQYF. CDR3 DNA sequence: TGTGCCAGCAGCTTAAGTCTTCGCACAGATACGCAGTATTTT. V gene TRBV7-9 combines with J gene TRBJ2-3; D is uncertain. The CDR3 has 14 amino acids. From germline, CDR1 is SEHNR and CDR2 FQNEAQ (reference sequence). V was clipped by 2 bases and J by 1 base, with 7 bases between them.

The chain employs TRBV4-3 and TRBJ2-7, with 7 bases that match TRBD1. The junction had 7 bases not matched to a gene; V was cut back by 2 bases and J by 0 bases. Germline V gives CDR1 LGHNA, CDR2 YSLEER. The CDR3 runs to 16 residues. The CDR3 DNA is TGCGCCAGCAGCCAAAAGACAGGGCTCAGCTCCTACGAGCAGTACTTC. It codes for CASSQKTGLSSYEQYF.

V is TRBV12-5 and J is TRBJ2-7, with D maybe TRBD1 (5 bases). The germline CDR1 and CDR2 sequences are LGHNT and FRNRAP. The CDR3 consists of 15 residues. V lost 5 bases to trimming and J lost 5 bases, with 19 bases between them. CDR3 coding DNA: TGTGCTAGTGGTCCCCTTCCGGCAGGGTTCGACGAGCAGTACTTC. This translates into CASGPLPAGFDEQYF. Looking up the rest from reference TRBV12-5 and TRBJ2-7 gives the full variable domain: DARVTQTPRHKVTEMGQEVTMRCQPILGHNTVFWYRQTMMQGLELLAYFRNRAPLDDSGMPKDRFSAEMPDATLATLKIQPSEPRDSAVYFCASGPLPAGFDEQYFGPGTRLTVT.

The chain uses TRBV5-5 and TRBJ2-2; no firm D call. Trimming shortened V by 1 base and J by 1 base, and 11 bases separated the two germline ends. From germline, CDR1 is SGHKS and CDR2 YYEKEE (reference sequence). The CDR3 is made up of 16 amino acids. The CDR3 nucleotides read TGTGCCAGCAGCTTGTTTCGGACGGTGAACACCGGGGAGCTGTTTTTT. Its protein product is CASSLFRTVNTGELFF.

This sequence joins TRBV5-1 and TRBJ2-3; 12 bases agree with TRBD2. The V segment lost 5 bases and the J segment 9 bases; nucleotides outside the gene matches: 10. There are 15 residues in the CDR3. Germline V gene data show CDR1 as SGHRS and CDR2 as YFSETQ. For the CDR3, the DNA is TGCGCCAGCAGAGCCGGACTAGCGGGAACGGGAACGCAGTATTTT. Translated: CASRAGLAGTGTQYF. The whole variable domain, filled in from reference TRBV5-1 and TRBJ2-3, reads KAGVTQTPRYLIKTRGQQVTLSCSPISGHRSVSWYQQTPGQGLQFLFEYFSETQRNKGNFPGRFSGRQFSNSRSEMNVSTLELGDSALYLCASRAGLAGTGTQYFGPGTRLTVL.

The chain links TRBV21-1 to TRBJ2-1; no DNA check was done on the table's D call, TRBD1. TRBV21-1 is noted as a pseudogene. This CDR3 region has 17 residues. DNA for the CDR3: TGTGCCAGCAGCAAAGTTTCCGGGTCCCATTCCTACAATGAGCAGTTCTTC. It specifies CASSKVSGSHSYNEQFF.

The chain couples TRBV9 to TRBJ2-3; the D gene could be TRBD1 or TRBD2 (5 bases each). CDR3 length: 14 amino acids. Per the germline V gene, CDR1 is SGDLS and CDR2 is YYNGEE. V was trimmed by 2 bases and J by 5 bases, leaving 12 bases between them. The CDR3 sequence: CASSVWGLRDTQYF. CDR3 nucleotide sequence: TGTGCCAGCAGCGTGTGGGGGTTAAGAGATACGCAGTATTTT.